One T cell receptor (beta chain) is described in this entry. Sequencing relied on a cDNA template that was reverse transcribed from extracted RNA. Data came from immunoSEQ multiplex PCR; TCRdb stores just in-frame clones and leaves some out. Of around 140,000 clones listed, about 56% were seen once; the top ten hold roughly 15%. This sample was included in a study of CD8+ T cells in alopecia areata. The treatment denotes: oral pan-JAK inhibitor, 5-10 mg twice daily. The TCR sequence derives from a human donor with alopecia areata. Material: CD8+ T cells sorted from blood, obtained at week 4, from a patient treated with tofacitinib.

The CDR3 DNA is TGCGCCAGCAGCCAAGATGGTTGGGACACCGACTATGGCTACACCTTC. Its translation is CASSQDGWDTDYGYTF. The V gene is TRBV4-3, the J gene TRBJ1-2; a weak D match, TRBD1 (6 bases). Germline V gene lookup returns CDR1 LGHNA and CDR2 YSLEER. The V gene lost 0 bases and the J gene lost 3 bases, with 14 bases spanning the gap. CDR3 length equals 16 residues.